This T cell receptor (beta chain) comes out of a study of control samples from healthy donors and cancer patients. Libraries were prepared by immunoSEQ multiplex PCR; TCRdb keeps only in-frame clonotypes and omits some of them. The sample contains tens of thousands of clones, roughly 91% of which appear only once. The CDR3 sequence is 17 residues long. The V segment lost 4 bases and the J segment 2 bases; nucleotides outside the gene matches: 10. From germline, CDR1 is MNHNS and CDR2 SASEGT. The TCR was taken from a man aged 50 to 59 with lung cancer. The rearrangement joins TRBV6-1 to TRBJ1-4; 7 bases align to TRBD1. The material sequenced was PBMCs. CDR3 loop: CASSGQGSSSTNEKLFF. CDR3 coding DNA: TGTGCCAGCAGTGGACAGGGTTCCTCTTCGACTAATGAAAAACTGTTTTTT.